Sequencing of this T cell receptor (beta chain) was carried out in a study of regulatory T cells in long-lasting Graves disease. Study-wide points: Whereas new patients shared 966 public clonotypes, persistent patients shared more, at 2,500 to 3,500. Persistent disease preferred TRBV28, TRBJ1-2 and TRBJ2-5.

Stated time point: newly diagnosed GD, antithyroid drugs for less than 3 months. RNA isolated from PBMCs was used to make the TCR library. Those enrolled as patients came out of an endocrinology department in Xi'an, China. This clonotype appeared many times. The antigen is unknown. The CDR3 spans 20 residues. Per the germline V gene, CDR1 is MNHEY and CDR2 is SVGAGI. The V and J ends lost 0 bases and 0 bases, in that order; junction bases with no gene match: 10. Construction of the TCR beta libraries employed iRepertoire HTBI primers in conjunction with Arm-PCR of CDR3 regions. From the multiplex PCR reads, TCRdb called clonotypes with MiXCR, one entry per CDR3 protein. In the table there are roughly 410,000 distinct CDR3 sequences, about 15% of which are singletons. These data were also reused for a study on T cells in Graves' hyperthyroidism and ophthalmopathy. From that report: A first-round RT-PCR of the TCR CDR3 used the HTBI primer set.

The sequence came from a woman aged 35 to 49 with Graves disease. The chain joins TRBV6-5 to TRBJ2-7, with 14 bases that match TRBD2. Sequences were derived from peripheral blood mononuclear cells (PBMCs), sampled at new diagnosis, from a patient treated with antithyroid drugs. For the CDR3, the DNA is TGTGCCAGCAGTTACTCTAGACTAGCGGGAGGGGTTTTGAGCTCCTACGAGCAGTACTTC. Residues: CASSYSRLAGGVLSSYEQYF.